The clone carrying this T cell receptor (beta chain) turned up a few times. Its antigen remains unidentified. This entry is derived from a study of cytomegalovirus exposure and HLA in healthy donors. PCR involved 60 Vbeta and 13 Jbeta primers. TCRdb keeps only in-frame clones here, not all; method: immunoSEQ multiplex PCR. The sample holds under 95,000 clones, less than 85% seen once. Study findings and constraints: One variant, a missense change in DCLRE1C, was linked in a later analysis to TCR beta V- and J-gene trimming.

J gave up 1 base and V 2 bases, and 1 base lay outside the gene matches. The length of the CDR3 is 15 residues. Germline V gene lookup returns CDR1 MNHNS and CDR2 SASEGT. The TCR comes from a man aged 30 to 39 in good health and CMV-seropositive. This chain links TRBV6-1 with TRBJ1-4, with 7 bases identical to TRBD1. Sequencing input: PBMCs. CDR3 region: CASSESGGTNEKLFF. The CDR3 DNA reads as TGTGCCAGCAGTGAATCAGGGGGAACTAATGAAAAACTGTTTTTT.